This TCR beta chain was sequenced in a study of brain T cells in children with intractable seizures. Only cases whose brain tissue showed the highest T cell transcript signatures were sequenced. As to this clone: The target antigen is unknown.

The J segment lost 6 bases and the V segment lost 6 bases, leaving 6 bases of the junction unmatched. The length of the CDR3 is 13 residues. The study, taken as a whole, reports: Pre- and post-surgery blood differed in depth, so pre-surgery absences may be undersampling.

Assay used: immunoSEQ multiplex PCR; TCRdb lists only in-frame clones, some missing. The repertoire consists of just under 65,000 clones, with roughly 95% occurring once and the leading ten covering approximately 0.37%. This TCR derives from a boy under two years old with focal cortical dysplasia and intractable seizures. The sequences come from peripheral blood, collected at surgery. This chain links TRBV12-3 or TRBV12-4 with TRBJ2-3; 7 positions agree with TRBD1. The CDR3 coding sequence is TGTGCCAGCAGATCGAGCAGGGGGGATACGCAGTATTTT. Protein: CASRSSRGDTQYF.